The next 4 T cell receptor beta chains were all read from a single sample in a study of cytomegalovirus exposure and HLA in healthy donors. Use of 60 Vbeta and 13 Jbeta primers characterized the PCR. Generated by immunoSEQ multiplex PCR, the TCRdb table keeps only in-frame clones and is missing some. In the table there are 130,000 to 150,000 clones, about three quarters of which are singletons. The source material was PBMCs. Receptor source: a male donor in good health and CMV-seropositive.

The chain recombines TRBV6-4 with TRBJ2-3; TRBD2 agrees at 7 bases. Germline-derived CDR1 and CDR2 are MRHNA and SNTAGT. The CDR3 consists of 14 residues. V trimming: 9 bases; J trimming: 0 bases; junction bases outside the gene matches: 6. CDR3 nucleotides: TGTGCCAGTGCGAGGGAGGGGAGCACAGATACGCAGTATTTT. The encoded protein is CASAREGSTDTQYF.

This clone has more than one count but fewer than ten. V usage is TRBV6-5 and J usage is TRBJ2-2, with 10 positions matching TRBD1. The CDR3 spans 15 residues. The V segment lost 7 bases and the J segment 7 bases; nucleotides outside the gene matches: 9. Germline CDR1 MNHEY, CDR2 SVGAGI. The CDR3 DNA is TGTGCCAGCACCCCGGGACAGGGGCCCGACGGGGAGCTGTTTTTT. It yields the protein CASTPGQGPDGELFF.

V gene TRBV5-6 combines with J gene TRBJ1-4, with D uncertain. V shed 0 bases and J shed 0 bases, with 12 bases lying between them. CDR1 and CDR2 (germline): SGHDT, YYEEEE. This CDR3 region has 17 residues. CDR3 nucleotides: TGTGCCAGCAGCTTGGTCGGGGAGACCGCAACTAATGAAAAACTGTTTTTT. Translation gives CASSLVGETATNEKLFF. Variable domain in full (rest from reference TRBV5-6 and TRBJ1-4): DAGVTQSPTHLIKTRGQQVTLRCSPKSGHDTVSWYQQALGQGPQFIFQYYEEEERQRGNFPDRFSGHQFPNYSSELNVNALLLGDSALYLCASSLVGETATNEKLFFGSGTQLSVL.

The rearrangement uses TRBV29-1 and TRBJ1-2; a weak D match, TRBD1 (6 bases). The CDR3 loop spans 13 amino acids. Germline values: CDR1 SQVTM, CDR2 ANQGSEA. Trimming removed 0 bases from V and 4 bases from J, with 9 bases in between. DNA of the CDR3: TGCAGCGTTGAAGAAGGGGGGGGCTATGGCTACACCTTC. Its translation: CSVEEGGGYGYTF.